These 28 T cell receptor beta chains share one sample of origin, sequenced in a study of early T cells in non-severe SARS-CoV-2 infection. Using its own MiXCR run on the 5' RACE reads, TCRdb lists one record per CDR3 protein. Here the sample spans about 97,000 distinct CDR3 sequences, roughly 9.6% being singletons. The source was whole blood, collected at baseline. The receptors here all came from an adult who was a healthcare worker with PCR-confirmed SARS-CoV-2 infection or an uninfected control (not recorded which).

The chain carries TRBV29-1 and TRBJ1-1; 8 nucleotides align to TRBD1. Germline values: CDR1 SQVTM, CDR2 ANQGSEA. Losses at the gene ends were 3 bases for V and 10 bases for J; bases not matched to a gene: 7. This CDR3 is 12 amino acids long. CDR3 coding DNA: TGCAGCGTTGAGTCGGGCACAGGGGGAGCTTTCTTT. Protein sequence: CSVESGTGGAFF.

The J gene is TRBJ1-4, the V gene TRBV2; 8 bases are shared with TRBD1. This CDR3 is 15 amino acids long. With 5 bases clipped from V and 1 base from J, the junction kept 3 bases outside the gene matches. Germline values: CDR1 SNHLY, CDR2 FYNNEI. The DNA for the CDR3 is TGTGCCAGCAGTAGTACAGGGGGAACTAATGAAAAACTGTTTTTT. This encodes CASSSTGGTNEKLFF. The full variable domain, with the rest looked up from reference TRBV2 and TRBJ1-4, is EPEVTQTPSHQVTQMGQEVILRCVPISNHLYFYWYRQILGQKVEFLVSFYNNEISEKSEIFDDQFSVERPDGSNFTLKIRSTKLEDSAMYFCASSSTGGTNEKLFFGSGTQLSVL.

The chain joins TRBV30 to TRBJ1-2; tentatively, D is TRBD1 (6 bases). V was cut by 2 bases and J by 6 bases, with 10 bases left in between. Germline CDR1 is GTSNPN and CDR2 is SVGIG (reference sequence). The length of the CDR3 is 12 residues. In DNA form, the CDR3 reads TGTGCCTGGAGTCCAGGGGAACATGGCTACACCTTC. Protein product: CAWSPGEHGYTF.

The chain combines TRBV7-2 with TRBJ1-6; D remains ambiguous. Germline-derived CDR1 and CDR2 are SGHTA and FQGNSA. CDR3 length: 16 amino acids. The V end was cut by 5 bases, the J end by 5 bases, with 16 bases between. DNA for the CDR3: TGTGCCAGCAGCCCCCGGGCGGTCTGGGATAATTCACCCCTCCACTTT. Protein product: CASSPRAVWDNSPLHF.

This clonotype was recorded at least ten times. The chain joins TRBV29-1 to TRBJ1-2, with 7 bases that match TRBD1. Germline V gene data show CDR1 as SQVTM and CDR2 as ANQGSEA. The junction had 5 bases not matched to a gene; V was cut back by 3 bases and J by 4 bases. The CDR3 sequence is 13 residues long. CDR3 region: CSVDQGQSYGYTF. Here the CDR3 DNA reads TGCAGCGTTGACCAGGGACAGTCCTATGGCTACACCTTC.

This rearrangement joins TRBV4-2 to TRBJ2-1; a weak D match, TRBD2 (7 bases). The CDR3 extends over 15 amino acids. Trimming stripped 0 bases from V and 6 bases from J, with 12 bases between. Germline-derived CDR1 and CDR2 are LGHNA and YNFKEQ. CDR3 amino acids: CASSQEGGQSNEQFF. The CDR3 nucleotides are TGTGCCAGCAGCCAAGAGGGGGGGCAGAGCAATGAGCAGTTCTTC.

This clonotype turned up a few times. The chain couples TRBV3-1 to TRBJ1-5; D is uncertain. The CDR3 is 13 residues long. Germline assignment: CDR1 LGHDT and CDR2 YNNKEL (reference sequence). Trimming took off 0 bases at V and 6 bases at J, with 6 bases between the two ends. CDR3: CASSQDWAQPQHF. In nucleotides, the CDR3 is TGTGCCAGCAGCCAAGATTGGGCTCAGCCCCAGCATTTT.

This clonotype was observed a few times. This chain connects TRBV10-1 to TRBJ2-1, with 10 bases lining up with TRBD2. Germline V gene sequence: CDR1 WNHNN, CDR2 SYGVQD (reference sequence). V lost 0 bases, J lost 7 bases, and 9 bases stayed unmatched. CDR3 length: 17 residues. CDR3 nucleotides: TGCGCCAGCAGTGAGTCGATGGTAGCGGGGGGCCGGAATGAGCAGTTCTTC. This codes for CASSESMVAGGRNEQFF.

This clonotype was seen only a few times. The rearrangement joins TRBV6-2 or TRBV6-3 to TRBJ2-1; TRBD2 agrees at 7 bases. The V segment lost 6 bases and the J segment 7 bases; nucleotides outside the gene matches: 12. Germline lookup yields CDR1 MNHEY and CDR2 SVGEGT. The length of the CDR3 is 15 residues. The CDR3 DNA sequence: TGTGCCAGCAGCTTAATCTATGCGGGAGTAAATGAGCAGTTCTTC. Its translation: CASSLIYAGVNEQFF.

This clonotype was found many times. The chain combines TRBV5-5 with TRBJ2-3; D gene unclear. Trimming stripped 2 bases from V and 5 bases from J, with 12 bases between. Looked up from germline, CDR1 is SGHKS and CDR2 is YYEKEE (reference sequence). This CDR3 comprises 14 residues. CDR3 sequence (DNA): TGTGCCAGCAGCTTTGCTGGGGTCGGAGATACGCAGTATTTT. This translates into CASSFAGVGDTQYF.

CDR3 sequence reads: CASSHLGGTEAFF. In DNA, the CDR3 is TGTGCCAGCAGCCACTTGGGGGGTACTGAAGCTTTCTTT. The chain has TRBV3-1 and TRBJ1-1; D is possibly TRBD1 (5 bases). V gave up 3 bases and J gave up 5 bases, with 10 bases separating them. This CDR3 is built from 13 residues. CDR1 is LGHDT, CDR2 YNNKEL, per germline (reference sequence).

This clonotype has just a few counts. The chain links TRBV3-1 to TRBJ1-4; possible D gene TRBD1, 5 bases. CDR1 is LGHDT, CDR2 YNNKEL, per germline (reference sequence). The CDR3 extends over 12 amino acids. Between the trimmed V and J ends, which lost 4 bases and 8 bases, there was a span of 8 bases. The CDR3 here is CASSPDSEKLFF. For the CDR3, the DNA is TGTGCCAGCAGCCCAGACAGCGAAAAACTGTTTTTT.

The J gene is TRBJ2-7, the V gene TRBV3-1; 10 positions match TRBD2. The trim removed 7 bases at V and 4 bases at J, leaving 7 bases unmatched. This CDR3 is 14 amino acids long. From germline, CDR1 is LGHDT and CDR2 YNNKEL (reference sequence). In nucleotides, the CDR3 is TGTGCCAGCACCGAACTAGCGGGGTCTTACGAGCAGTACTTC. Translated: CASTELAGSYEQYF.

The CDR3 DNA follows: TGTGCCAGCAGCTTAGCGGACAGTGGTATAGTCTCCTACGAGCAGTACTTC. Its protein product is CASSLADSGIVSYEQYF. The chain combines TRBV7-9 with TRBJ2-7; D might be TRBD1 (6 bases). The CDR3 extends over 17 amino acids. Trimming stripped 0 bases from V and 0 bases from J, with 15 bases between. Germline V gene data show CDR1 as SEHNR and CDR2 as FQNEAQ (reference sequence).

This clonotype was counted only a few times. CDR3 sequence reads: CASSLGGGGSKNIQYF. The DNA for the CDR3 is TGTGCCAGCAGCCTAGGAGGCGGGGGGAGCAAAAACATTCAGTACTTC. The rearrangement joins TRBV4-2 to TRBJ2-4; 8 bases align to TRBD2. Looked up from germline, CDR1 is LGHNA and CDR2 is YNFKEQ. V was clipped by 4 bases and J by 3 bases; unmatched bases: 8. The CDR3 is 16 residues long.

The CDR3 DNA reads as TGTGCCAGCAGCTTTACTAGCGGGAGCACAGATACGCAGTATTTT. It specifies CASSFTSGSTDTQYF. The chain is built from TRBV5-4 and TRBJ2-3, with 9 bases matching TRBD2. The CDR3 totals 15 residues. Germline trimming cut 2 bases from V and 0 bases from J; bases unmatched to any gene: 1. Germline CDR1 is SGHNT and CDR2 is YYREEE (reference sequence).

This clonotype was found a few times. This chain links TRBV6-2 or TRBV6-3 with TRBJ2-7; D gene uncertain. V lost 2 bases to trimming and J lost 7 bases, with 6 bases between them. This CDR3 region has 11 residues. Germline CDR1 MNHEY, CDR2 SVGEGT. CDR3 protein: CASSYLGEQYF. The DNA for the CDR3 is TGTGCCAGCAGTTACCTGGGGGAGCAGTACTTC.

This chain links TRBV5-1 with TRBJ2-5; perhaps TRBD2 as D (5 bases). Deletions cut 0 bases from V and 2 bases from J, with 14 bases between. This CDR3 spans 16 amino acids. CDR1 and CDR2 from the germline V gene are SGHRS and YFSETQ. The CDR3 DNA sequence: TGCGCCAGCAGCTTGGCCGCAGGACTCCCTCAAGAGACCCAGTACTTC. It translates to CASSLAAGLPQETQYF.

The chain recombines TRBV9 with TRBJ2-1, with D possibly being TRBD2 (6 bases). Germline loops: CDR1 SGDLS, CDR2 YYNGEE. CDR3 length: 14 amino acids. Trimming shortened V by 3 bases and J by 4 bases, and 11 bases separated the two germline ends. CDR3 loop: CASSGGLGYNEQFF. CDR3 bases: TGTGCCAGCAGCGGGGGACTGGGATACAATGAGCAGTTCTTC.

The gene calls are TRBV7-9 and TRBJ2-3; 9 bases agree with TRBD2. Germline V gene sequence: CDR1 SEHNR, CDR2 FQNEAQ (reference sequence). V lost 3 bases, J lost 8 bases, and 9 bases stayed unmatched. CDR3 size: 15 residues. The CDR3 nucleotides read TGTGCCAGCAGCTTTGGTAGCGGGGGCGAGGGTACGCAGTATTTT. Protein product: CASSFGSGGEGTQYF.

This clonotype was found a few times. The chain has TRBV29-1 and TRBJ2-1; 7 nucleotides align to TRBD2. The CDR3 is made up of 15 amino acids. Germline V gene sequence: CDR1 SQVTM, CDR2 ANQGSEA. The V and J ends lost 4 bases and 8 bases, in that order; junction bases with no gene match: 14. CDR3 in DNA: TGCAGCGTTGGGGGGTCTCGCGGGAGTAGGGATGAGCAGTTCTTC. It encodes CSVGGSRGSRDEQFF.

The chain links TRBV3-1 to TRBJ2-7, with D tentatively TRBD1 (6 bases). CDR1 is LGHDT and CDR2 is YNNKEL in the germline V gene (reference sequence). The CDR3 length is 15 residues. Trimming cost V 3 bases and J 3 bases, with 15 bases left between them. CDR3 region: CASSHDDRSNYEQYF. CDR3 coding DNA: TGTGCCAGCAGCCACGACGACAGGTCGAACTACGAGCAGTACTTC.

The CDR3: CASRLARGGYTF. The CDR3 coding sequence is TGTGCCAGTAGATTGGCCCGGGGAGGCTACACCTTC. This chain uses TRBV19 with TRBJ1-2; no clear D gene. CDR1 is LNHDA, CDR2 SQIVND, per germline (reference sequence). This CDR3 has 12 amino acids. Between the trimmed V and J ends, which lost 6 bases and 8 bases, there was a span of 13 bases.

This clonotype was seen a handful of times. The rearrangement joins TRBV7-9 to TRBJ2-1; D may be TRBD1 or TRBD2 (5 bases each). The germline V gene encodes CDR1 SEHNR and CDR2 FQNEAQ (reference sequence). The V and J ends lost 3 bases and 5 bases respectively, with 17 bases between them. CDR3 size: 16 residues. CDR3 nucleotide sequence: TGTGCCAGCAGCTTTAGTGGGACCCAGACTGACAATGAGCAGTTCTTC. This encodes CASSFSGTQTDNEQFF. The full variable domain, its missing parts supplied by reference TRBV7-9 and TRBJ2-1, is DTGVSQNPRHKITKRGQNVTFRCDPISEHNRLYWYRQTLGQGPEFLTYFQNEAQLEKSRLLSDRFSAERPKGSFSTLEIQRTEQGDSAMYLCASSFSGTQTDNEQFFGPGTRLTVL.

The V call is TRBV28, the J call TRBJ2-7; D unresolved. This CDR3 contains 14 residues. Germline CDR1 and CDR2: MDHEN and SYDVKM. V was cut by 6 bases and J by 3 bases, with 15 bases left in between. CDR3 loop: CASSPRNTVYEQYF. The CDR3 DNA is TGTGCCAGCAGCCCCCGTAACACCGTCTACGAGCAGTACTTC.

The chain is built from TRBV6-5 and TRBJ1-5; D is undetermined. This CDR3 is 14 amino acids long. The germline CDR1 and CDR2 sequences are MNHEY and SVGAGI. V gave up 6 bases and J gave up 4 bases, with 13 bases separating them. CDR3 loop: CASSLYNRNQPQHF. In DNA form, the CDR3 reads TGTGCCAGCAGCCTCTACAACCGAAATCAGCCCCAGCATTTT.

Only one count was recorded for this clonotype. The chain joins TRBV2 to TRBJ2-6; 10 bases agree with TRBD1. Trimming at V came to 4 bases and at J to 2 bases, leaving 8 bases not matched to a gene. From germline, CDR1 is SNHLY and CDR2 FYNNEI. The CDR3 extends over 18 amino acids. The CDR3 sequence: CASSGPTGGFTGANVLTF. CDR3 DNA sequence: TGTGCCAGCAGTGGCCCGACAGGGGGCTTTACTGGGGCCAACGTCCTGACTTTC.

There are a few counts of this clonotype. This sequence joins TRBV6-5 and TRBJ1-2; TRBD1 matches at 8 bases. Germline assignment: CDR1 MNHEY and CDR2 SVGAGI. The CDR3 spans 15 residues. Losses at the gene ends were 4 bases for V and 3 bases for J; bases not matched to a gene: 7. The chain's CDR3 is CASSFSGQGHYGYTF. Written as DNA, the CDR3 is TGTGCCAGCAGTTTTTCCGGACAGGGTCACTATGGCTACACCTTC.